This passage covers 6 T cell receptor beta chains from one sample sequenced in a study of breast tumors, draining lymph nodes, adjacent tissues. Breast cancer patients provided tissue from their axillary draining lymph nodes. MiXCR, run by TCRdb on the multiplex PCR reads, gives a single entry per CDR3 protein. The table shows about 150,000 distinct CDR3 sequences, with about 33% occurring only once. Sequenced: axillary lymph node tissue. These receptors all stem from a female donor with breast cancer. Some clones in this sample may be carry-over from other donors' samples.

There are a few counts of this clonotype. The chain is built from TRBV10-2 and TRBJ1-1; 8 bases line up with TRBD1. With V trimmed by 5 bases and J by 8 bases, 10 bases remained unmatched. Looked up from germline, CDR1 is WSHSY and CDR2 is SAAADI. The CDR3 extends over 14 amino acids. CDR3 in amino acids: CASSFRTGRSEAFF. The CDR3 coding sequence is TGCGCCAGCAGTTTCAGGACAGGGAGGTCCGAAGCTTTCTTT.

There are many counts of this clonotype. V gene TRBV10-3 combines with J gene TRBJ2-5; TRBD1 might be the D (5 bases). Germline CDR1 ENHRY, CDR2 SYGVKD. The CDR3 has 14 residues. Trimming shortened V by 6 bases and J by 5 bases, and 16 bases separated the two germline ends. CDR3 DNA sequence: TGTGCCATCAGCAAGGGGCCCGACTGGGAGACCCAGTACTTC. As protein: CAISKGPDWETQYF.

The V gene is TRBV28, the J gene TRBJ1-3; D unresolved. Trimming removed 7 bases from V and 1 base from J, with 8 bases in between. The CDR3 totals 13 residues. CDR1 is MDHEN and CDR2 is SYDVKM in the germline V gene. This CDR3 is CASTVGSGNTIYF. In DNA, the CDR3 is TGTGCCAGCACCGTAGGTTCTGGAAACACCATATATTTT. The full variable domain, completed using reference TRBV28 and TRBJ1-3, is DVKVTQSSRYLVKRTGEKVFLECVQDMDHENMFWYRQDPGLGLRLIYFSYDVKMKEKGDIPEGYSVSREKKERFSLILESASTNQTSMYLCASTVGSGNTIYFGEGSWLTVV.

This rearrangement joins TRBV2 to TRBJ2-3; 10 positions agree with TRBD1. CDR1 and CDR2 from the germline V gene are SNHLY and FYNNEI. The V and J ends lost 5 bases and 6 bases, in that order; junction bases with no gene match: 14. There are 17 residues in the CDR3. This CDR3 reads CASSQIRDRGFIDTQYF. The DNA of the CDR3 is TGTGCCAGCAGTCAAATACGGGACAGGGGTTTCATTGATACGCAGTATTTT.

This clonotype was detected ten times or more. The J gene is TRBJ1-2, the V gene TRBV6-1; D unclear. CDR3 size: 13 residues. The germline gives CDR1 MNHNS, CDR2 SASEGT. V dropped 3 bases and J dropped 8 bases, with 13 bases sitting between them. The CDR3 spells CASSDFPTRGYTF. The DNA of the CDR3 is TGTGCCAGCAGTGATTTCCCAACTCGGGGCTACACCTTC.

Turning to this clonotype: A much larger clone lies a single base off, so this may be a read error. The V call is TRBV19, the J call TRBJ2-1; no clear D. Germline V lookup: CDR1 LNHDA, CDR2 SQIVND (reference sequence). The CDR3 totals 11 residues. V lost 7 bases and J 3 bases, leaving 4 bases between the germline ends. Here the CDR3 DNA reads TGTGCCAGTAACGGCTACAATGAGCAGTTCTTC. This codes for CASNGYNEQFF. The variable domain in full, completed from reference TRBV19 and TRBJ2-1, reads DGGITQSPKYLFRKEGQNVTLSCEQNLNHDAMYWYRQDPGQGLRLIYYSQIVNDFQKGDIAEGYSVSREKKESFPLTVTSAQKNPTAFYLCASNGYNEQFFGPGTRLTVL.